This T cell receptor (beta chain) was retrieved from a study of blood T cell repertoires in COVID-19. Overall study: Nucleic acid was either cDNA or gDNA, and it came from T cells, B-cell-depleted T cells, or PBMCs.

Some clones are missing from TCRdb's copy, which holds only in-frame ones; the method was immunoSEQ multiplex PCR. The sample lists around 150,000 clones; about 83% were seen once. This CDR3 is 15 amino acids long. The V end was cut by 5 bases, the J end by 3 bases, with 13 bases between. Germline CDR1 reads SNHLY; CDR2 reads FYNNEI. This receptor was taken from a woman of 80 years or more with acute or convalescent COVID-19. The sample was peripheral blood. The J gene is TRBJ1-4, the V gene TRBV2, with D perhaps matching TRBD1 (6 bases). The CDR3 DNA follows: TGTGCCAGCAGTAGACAGGAGCAGGCTAATGAAAAACTGTTTTTT. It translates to CASSRQEQANEKLFF.